The 15 T cell receptor beta chains presented below share a single source sample, sequenced in a study of OX40 agonist ivuxolimab in advanced cancers. TCRdb keeps only in-frame clones here, not all; method: immunoSEQ multiplex PCR. The sample yields about 64,000 clones, 85% to 90% seen once. The source material was CD4+ or CD8+ T cells sorted from blood, sampled in a trial of the OX40 agonist ivuxolimab. Receptors originate from an adult with an advanced solid tumor such as melanoma, head and neck, liver or kidney cancer.

The chain joins TRBV9 to TRBJ2-3; TRBD2 agrees at 9 bases. J gave up 9 bases and V 3 bases, and 17 bases lay outside the gene matches. The germline gives CDR1 SGDLS, CDR2 YYNGEE. CDR3 length: 17 amino acids. CDR3 sequence: CASSGTPTSGPTVTQYF. DNA of the CDR3: TGTGCCAGCAGCGGGACACCGACTAGCGGCCCCACGGTGACGCAGTATTTT.

The chain is built from TRBV7-2 and TRBJ2-7; D is undetermined. The germline V gene encodes CDR1 SGHTA and CDR2 FQGNSA. The length of the CDR3 is 13 residues. Trimming shortened V by 4 bases and J by 2 bases, and 9 bases separated the two germline ends. The CDR3 coding sequence is TGTGCCAGCAGCTATGCTACCACCTACGAGCAGTACTTC. Its protein product is CASSYATTYEQYF.

The chain couples TRBV5-1 to TRBJ1-2, with 7 bases that match TRBD1. Unmatched junction bases numbered 4, after V lost 4 bases and J lost 4 bases. Germline CDR1 SGHRS, CDR2 YFSETQ. This CDR3 region has 13 residues. The CDR3 coding sequence is TGCGCCAGCAGCAACCGGGACAGCTATGGCTACACCTTC. Its protein product is CASSNRDSYGYTF.

The gene calls are TRBV5-6 and TRBJ2-7, with D uncertain. The length of the CDR3 is 12 residues. V lost 1 base to trimming and J lost 5 bases, with 7 bases between them. Germline CDR1 and CDR2: SGHDT and YYEEEE. CDR3 residues: CASSLFDNEQYF. CDR3 sequence (DNA): TGTGCCAGCAGCTTGTTCGACAACGAGCAGTACTTC.

The table lists this clone with a count of one. The chain links TRBV7-3 to TRBJ2-5; perhaps TRBD1 as D (6 bases). The V end was cut by 1 base, the J end by 3 bases, with 6 bases between. The CDR3 runs to 13 residues. Germline lookup yields CDR1 SGHTA and CDR2 FQGTGA. The CDR3 sequence: CASSLNREETQYF. The CDR3 bases are TGTGCCAGCAGCTTAAACAGGGAAGAGACCCAGTACTTC.

The chain employs TRBV4-1 and TRBJ2-1, with 11 bases matching TRBD2. CDR3 length: 19 residues. V shed 5 bases, J shed 0 bases, and the junction held 12 bases outside the gene matches. From germline, CDR1 is MGHRA and CDR2 YSYEKL. Here the CDR3 DNA reads TGCGCCAGCAGCGGACAGGCTAGCGGGGGGCGTAGCTCCTACAATGAGCAGTTCTTC. It encodes CASSGQASGGRSSYNEQFF.

The chain has TRBV5-1 and TRBJ2-7; D remains ambiguous. Germline-derived CDR1 and CDR2 are SGHRS and YFSETQ. The ends were cut back, 0 bases at V and 2 bases at J, with 6 bases in the middle. The CDR3 has 13 amino acids. Here the CDR3 reads CASSLGRAYEQYF. The CDR3 DNA sequence: TGCGCCAGCAGCTTGGGTAGGGCCTACGAGCAGTACTTC.

The chain has TRBV5-1 and TRBJ1-2, with a tentative D call TRBD1 (5 bases). The CDR3 totals 14 residues. Germline CDR1 is SGHRS and CDR2 is YFSETQ. V gave up 3 bases and J gave up 0 bases, with 9 bases separating them. The DNA for the CDR3 is TGCGCCAGCAGCTCGGGGACGACTAACTATGGCTACACCTTC. It yields the protein CASSSGTTNYGYTF.

This chain connects TRBV18 to TRBJ2-1, with D maybe TRBD2 (6 bases). This CDR3 has 15 amino acids. V was pared by 3 bases and J by 7 bases, with 16 bases between. The V gene's germline CDR1 is KGHSH and CDR2 LQKENI. The CDR3 DNA sequence: TGTGCCAGCTCACCGGGGTACGGGAGTTTGAATGAGCAGTTCTTC. It codes for CASSPGYGSLNEQFF.

This clone was picked up a small number of times. The genes are TRBV19 and TRBJ1-1; possibly TRBD1 for D (6 bases). Germline V gene data show CDR1 as LNHDA and CDR2 as SQIVND (reference sequence). This CDR3 spans 14 amino acids. Trimming left V 7 bases short and J 4 bases short, with 16 bases between. The CDR3 is CASTLGGWSTEAFF. The CDR3 nucleotides read TGTGCCAGTACTTTAGGGGGTTGGAGCACTGAAGCTTTCTTT.

V is TRBV28 and J is TRBJ2-7, with 7 positions matching TRBD1. V was clipped by 4 bases and J by 4 bases; unmatched bases: 4. CDR1 is MDHEN, CDR2 SYDVKM, per germline. This CDR3 comprises 13 residues. In DNA, the CDR3 is TGTGCCAGCAGTTCCCGGGACAGTTACGAGCAGTACTTC. Residues: CASSSRDSYEQYF.

The chain joins TRBV27 to TRBJ1-1, with TRBD1 matching over 7 bases. In germline, CDR1 is MNHEY, CDR2 SMNVEV (reference sequence). J lost 8 bases, V lost 5 bases, and 11 bases had no gene match. CDR3 length: 14 amino acids. The CDR3 DNA follows: TGTGCCAGCAGTCCGGGGGCAGGACAGGCGGAAGCTTTCTTT. This sequence encodes CASSPGAGQAEAFF.

The DNA for the CDR3 is TGCGCCAGCAGCTTGGCGAGCAAAGTTAGGGGGGTTAGCTCCTACAATGAGCAGTTCTTC. Translation gives CASSLASKVRGVSSYNEQFF. The gene calls are TRBV5-1 and TRBJ2-1, with D perhaps being TRBD1 or TRBD2 (6 bases each). This CDR3 has 20 residues. V lost 0 bases and J 0 bases, leaving 22 bases between the germline ends. CDR1 is SGHRS and CDR2 is YFSETQ in the germline V gene.

This sequence joins TRBV5-1 and TRBJ1-6; D gene ambiguous. The germline V and J ends were trimmed by 5 bases and 7 bases, with 13 bases remaining between them. This CDR3 contains 14 residues. Per the germline V gene, CDR1 is SGHRS and CDR2 is YFSETQ. CDR3 in amino acids: CASRTLDGNSPLHF. CDR3 in DNA: TGCGCCAGCAGAACATTGGACGGGAATTCACCCCTCCACTTT.

V gene TRBV27 combines with J gene TRBJ1-2; 9 bases are a match to TRBD1. Germline V gene lookup returns CDR1 MNHEY and CDR2 SMNVEV (reference sequence). The CDR3 sequence is 14 residues long. V lost 3 bases, J lost 5 bases, and 4 bases stayed unmatched. As DNA, the CDR3 is TGTGCCAGCAGTTTCCAGGGACAGGGATATGGCTACACCTTC. Its translation: CASSFQGQGYGYTF.